A single sample is the source of the 21 T cell receptor beta chains below, sequenced in a study of blood T cell repertoires in COVID-19. The assay was immunoSEQ multiplex PCR, and TCRdb's table has in-frame clones only and misses some. The data show 100,000 or so clones, about 92% seen once. The sequencing sample was made of peripheral blood. All receptors come from a man aged 50 to 60 with active COVID-19.

This clone was picked up one time. This chain joins TRBV4-1 and TRBJ2-1, with 9 nucleotides matching TRBD2. With 0 bases clipped from V and 5 bases from J, the junction kept 8 bases outside the gene matches. CDR3 length: 17 residues. Germline CDR1 and CDR2: MGHRA and YSYEKL. The CDR3 sequence: CASSQDLLAGGNNEQFF. Written as DNA, the CDR3 is TGCGCCAGCAGCCAAGATCTTCTGGCGGGAGGGAACAATGAGCAGTTCTTC.

This chain uses TRBV5-4 with TRBJ1-1, with 7 bases fitting TRBD1. The length of the CDR3 is 14 residues. Germline assignment: CDR1 SGHNT and CDR2 YYREEE (reference sequence). J lost 7 bases, V lost 5 bases, and 11 bases had no gene match. CDR3 in amino acids: CASRHDQGVLEAFF. CDR3 nucleotides: TGTGCCAGCAGACACGACCAGGGGGTACTTGAAGCTTTCTTT. The full variable domain, in which reference TRBV5-4 and TRBJ1-1 provide the parts outside the CDR3, is ETGVTQSPTHLIKTRGQQVTLRCSSQSGHNTVSWYQQALGQGPQFIFQYYREEENGRGNFPPRFSGLQFPNYSSELNVNALELDDSALYLCASRHDQGVLEAFFGQGTRLTVV.

The chain links TRBV6-5 to TRBJ1-1, with TRBD1 matching over 10 bases. This CDR3 contains 14 residues. Per the germline V gene, CDR1 is MNHEY and CDR2 is SVGAGI. V trimming: 8 bases; J trimming: 6 bases; junction bases outside the gene matches: 9. CDR3 nucleotides: TGTGCCAGCGCCGTAGGACAGGGGGGGCCTGAAGCTTTCTTT. Protein product: CASAVGQGGPEAFF.

The rearrangement uses TRBV13 and TRBJ2-5; 10 positions match TRBD1. Germline-derived CDR1 and CDR2 are PRHDT and FYEKMQ (reference sequence). V lost 3 bases to trimming and J lost 6 bases; unmatched junction nucleotides: 7. This CDR3 is built from 15 residues. In nucleotides, the CDR3 is TGTGCCAGCAGCTTCGGGACAGGGGTCGGGAAGACCCAGTACTTC. This sequence encodes CASSFGTGVGKTQYF. The whole variable domain, filled in from reference TRBV13 and TRBJ2-5, reads AAGVIQSPRHLIKEKRETATLKCYPIPRHDTVYWYQQGPGQDPQFLISFYEKMQSDKGSIPDRFSAQQFSDYHSELNMSSLELGDSALYFCASSFGTGVGKTQYFGPGTRLLVL.

The chain combines TRBV2 with TRBJ1-1; the D gene is possibly TRBD1 (6 bases). The CDR3 is made up of 14 amino acids. CDR1 is SNHLY, CDR2 FYNNEI, per germline. V gave up 3 bases and J gave up 4 bases, with 12 bases separating them. The CDR3: CASSDQGLSTEAFF. The CDR3 coding sequence is TGTGCCAGCAGTGACCAGGGGCTGAGCACTGAAGCTTTCTTT.

The chain couples TRBV6-1 to TRBJ1-5, with unresolved D. V dropped 0 bases and J dropped 2 bases, with 11 bases sitting between them. CDR3 length: 16 residues. The V gene's germline CDR1 is MNHNS and CDR2 SASEGT. The CDR3 protein is CASSEARGTGNQPQHF. CDR3 nucleotide sequence: TGTGCCAGCAGTGAAGCGCGGGGAACGGGCAATCAGCCCCAGCATTTT.

CDR3 in amino acids: CASSRDTGNTIYF. CDR3 DNA sequence: TGTGCCAGCAGCCGGGACACTGGAAACACCATATATTTT. The chain employs TRBV7-9 and TRBJ1-3, with D maybe TRBD1 (6 bases). Trimming stripped 5 bases from V and 2 bases from J, with 7 bases between. This CDR3 spans 13 amino acids. Germline V gene sequence: CDR1 SEHNR, CDR2 FQNEAQ (reference sequence).

The chain combines TRBV6-4 with TRBJ2-3, with D perhaps TRBD2 (5 bases). This CDR3 comprises 13 residues. The germline V gene has CDR1 MRHNA and CDR2 SNTAGT. Trimming cost V 2 bases and J 6 bases, with 9 bases left between them. The CDR3 DNA reads as TGTGCCAGCAGTGACGGTACGGGGGATACGCAGTATTTT. Its protein is CASSDGTGDTQYF.

This chain connects TRBV19 to TRBJ1-1; TRBD1 matches at 7 bases. Germline V gene sequence: CDR1 LNHDA, CDR2 SQIVND (reference sequence). The CDR3 contains 15 residues. After removal of 3 bases from V and 3 bases from J, the junction contained 7 bases not matched to a gene. CDR3 in DNA: TGTGCCAGTAGTATGAGGGACAGTTCACACACTGAAGCTTTCTTT. This sequence encodes CASSMRDSSHTEAFF.

This clone was recorded a few times. The chain carries TRBV7-9 and TRBJ2-5; 8 bases agree with TRBD2. This CDR3 has 14 amino acids. V trimming: 8 bases; J trimming: 5 bases; junction bases outside the gene matches: 10. Looked up from germline, CDR1 is SEHNR and CDR2 is FQNEAQ (reference sequence). CDR3 sequence reads: CASAPAGVRETQYF. Written as DNA, the CDR3 is TGTGCCAGCGCCCCAGCGGGGGTTCGTGAGACCCAGTACTTC.

The V gene is TRBV24-1, the J gene TRBJ2-1, with 8 bases matching TRBD1. Germline CDR1 reads KGHDR; CDR2 reads SFDVKD. V shed 4 bases and J 3 bases; nucleotides not matched to a gene: 7. The CDR3 runs to 16 residues. The CDR3 region has the DNA TGTGCCACCAGTGACTCGGGACAGGTAAACTACAATGAGCAGTTCTTC. It specifies CATSDSGQVNYNEQFF.

This chain links TRBV9 with TRBJ1-2; D remains ambiguous. The CDR3 is 15 amino acids. Trimming shortened V by 3 bases and J by 6 bases, and 18 bases separated the two germline ends. CDR1 and CDR2 (germline): SGDLS, YYNGEE. CDR3 in amino acids: CASSGPPGRLDGYTF. The CDR3 DNA reads TGTGCCAGCAGCGGCCCTCCCGGGAGGTTGGATGGCTACACCTTC.

This rearrangement joins TRBV9 to TRBJ2-1; unclear D gene. Trimming stripped 4 bases from V and 8 bases from J, with 16 bases between. Per the germline V gene, CDR1 is SGDLS and CDR2 is YYNGEE. This CDR3 is 14 amino acids long. CDR3 nucleotides: TGTGCCAGCAGCCTGGAGTTCAGTAGAGATGAGCAGTTCTTC. Protein sequence: CASSLEFSRDEQFF.

This clone was recorded once. The chain recombines TRBV25-1 with TRBJ2-5, with 7 bases lining up with TRBD2. The CDR3 spans 15 residues. Trimming removed 5 bases from V and 4 bases from J; junction bases left unmatched: 10. The germline V gene has CDR1 MGHDK and CDR2 SYGVNS. The CDR3 sequence: CASSPAGVLGETQYF. The CDR3 DNA reads TGTGCCAGCAGTCCGGCGGGGGTATTAGGAGAGACCCAGTACTTC.

J is TRBJ2-7 and V is TRBV30; 8 bases are a match to TRBD2. The V segment lost 0 bases and the J segment 3 bases; nucleotides outside the gene matches: 4. The CDR3 extends over 14 amino acids. The V gene's germline CDR1 is GTSNPN and CDR2 SVGIG (reference sequence). CDR3 in DNA: TGTGCCTGGAGTGTTGTAGCGGGAAGCTACGAGCAGTACTTC. The encoded protein is CAWSVVAGSYEQYF. The full variable domain, completed using reference TRBV30 and TRBJ2-7, is SQTIHQWPATLVQPVGSPLSLECTVEGTSNPNLYWYRQAAGRGLQLLFYSVGIGQISSEVPQNLSASRPQDRQFILSSKKLLLSDSGFYLCAWSVVAGSYEQYFGPGTRLTVT.

The chain joins TRBV5-1 to TRBJ1-5, with D perhaps TRBD1 (6 bases). Looked up from germline, CDR1 is SGHRS and CDR2 is YFSETQ. V was trimmed by 0 bases and J by 3 bases, leaving 10 bases between them. CDR3 length equals 15 residues. CDR3 loop: CASSLAGVANQPQHF. In nucleotides, the CDR3 is TGCGCCAGCAGCTTGGCAGGGGTTGCCAATCAGCCCCAGCATTTT. The full variable domain, rest sourced from reference TRBV5-1 and TRBJ1-5, is KAGVTQTPRYLIKTRGQQVTLSCSPISGHRSVSWYQQTPGQGLQFLFEYFSETQRNKGNFPGRFSGRQFSNSRSEMNVSTLELGDSALYLCASSLAGVANQPQHFGDGTRLSIL.

The V gene is TRBV6-1, the J gene TRBJ2-6; D unresolved. The CDR3 is 19 amino acids. V was shortened by 2 bases and J by 1 base, with 18 bases between the two germline ends. CDR1 is MNHNS, CDR2 SASEGT, per germline. The CDR3 is CASSELALGTYSGANVLTF. CDR3 nucleotides: TGTGCCAGCAGTGAATTGGCCCTAGGAACTTATTCTGGGGCCAACGTCCTGACTTTC.

The chain recombines TRBV28 with TRBJ1-2; 9 bases fit TRBD1. Germline CDR1 and CDR2: MDHEN and SYDVKM. The junction had 8 bases not matched to a gene; V was cut back by 6 bases and J by 3 bases. This CDR3 has 15 residues. CDR3: CASSRAGTGYYGYTF. The CDR3 region has the DNA TGTGCCAGCAGCCGCGCTGGGACAGGGTACTATGGCTACACCTTC.

J is TRBJ1-5 and V is TRBV19; 8 nucleotides line up with TRBD1. Germline lookup yields CDR1 LNHDA and CDR2 SQIVND (reference sequence). Losses at the gene ends were 4 bases for V and 4 bases for J; bases not matched to a gene: 18. CDR3 length: 19 residues. This CDR3 is CASSTSGTGYGVINQPQHF. Here the CDR3 DNA reads TGTGCCAGTAGTACCTCCGGGACAGGCTACGGGGTGATAAATCAGCCCCAGCATTTT. The complete variable domain, with remaining parts taken from reference TRBV19 and TRBJ1-5, reads DGGITQSPKYLFRKEGQNVTLSCEQNLNHDAMYWYRQDPGQGLRLIYYSQIVNDFQKGDIAEGYSVSREKKESFPLTVTSAQKNPTAFYLCASSTSGTGYGVINQPQHFGDGTRLSIL.

The V gene is TRBV9, the J gene TRBJ1-2, with D possibly TRBD1 on 6 matching bases. Trimming stripped 3 bases from V and 7 bases from J, with 13 bases between. The CDR3 totals 13 residues. Germline V lookup: CDR1 SGDLS, CDR2 YYNGEE. The CDR3 here is CASSATGSGGYTF. In DNA form, the CDR3 reads TGTGCCAGCAGCGCTACAGGGTCTGGTGGCTACACCTTC.

CDR3 nucleotide sequence: TGTGCCAGCAGCCAATTTACGAGCGGGAGTTTCGCAGATACGCAGTATTTT. Translation gives CASSQFTSGSFADTQYF. This chain joins TRBV3-1 (or the pseudogene TRBV3-2) and TRBJ2-3; 8 bases fit TRBD2. The ends lost 2 bases at V and 4 bases at J; junction bases unmatched: 11. The CDR3 is 17 amino acids. Germline CDR1 LGHDT, CDR2 YNNKEL (reference sequence).